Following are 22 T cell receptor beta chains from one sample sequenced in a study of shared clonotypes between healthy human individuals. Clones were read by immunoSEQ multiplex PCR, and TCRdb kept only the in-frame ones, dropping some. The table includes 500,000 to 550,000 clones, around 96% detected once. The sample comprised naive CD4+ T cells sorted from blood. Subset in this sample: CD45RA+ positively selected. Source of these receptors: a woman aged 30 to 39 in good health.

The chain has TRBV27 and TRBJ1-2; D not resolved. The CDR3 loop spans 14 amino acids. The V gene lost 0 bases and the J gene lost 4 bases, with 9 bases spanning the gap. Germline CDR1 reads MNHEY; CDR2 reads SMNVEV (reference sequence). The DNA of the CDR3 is TGTGCCAGCAGTTTATCGTGGGATATCTATGGCTACACCTTC. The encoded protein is CASSLSWDIYGYTF.

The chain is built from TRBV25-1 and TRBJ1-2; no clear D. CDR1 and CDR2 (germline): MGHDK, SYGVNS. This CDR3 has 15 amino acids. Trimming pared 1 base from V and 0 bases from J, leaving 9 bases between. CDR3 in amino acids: CASSELVGANYGYTF. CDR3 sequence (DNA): TGTGCCAGCAGTGAATTAGTAGGTGCTAACTATGGCTACACCTTC.

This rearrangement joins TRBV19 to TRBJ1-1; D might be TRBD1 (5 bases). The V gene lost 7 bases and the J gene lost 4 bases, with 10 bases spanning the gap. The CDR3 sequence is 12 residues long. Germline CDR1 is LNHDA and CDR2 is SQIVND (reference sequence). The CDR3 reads CASMGLVTEAFF. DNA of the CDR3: TGTGCCAGTATGGGACTAGTCACTGAAGCTTTCTTT.

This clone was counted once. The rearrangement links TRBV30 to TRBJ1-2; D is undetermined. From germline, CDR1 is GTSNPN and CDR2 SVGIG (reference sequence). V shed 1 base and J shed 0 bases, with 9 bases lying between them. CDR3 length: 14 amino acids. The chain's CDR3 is CAWSGSLSNYGYTF. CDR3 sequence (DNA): TGTGCCTGGAGTGGGTCCCTGTCTAACTATGGCTACACCTTC.

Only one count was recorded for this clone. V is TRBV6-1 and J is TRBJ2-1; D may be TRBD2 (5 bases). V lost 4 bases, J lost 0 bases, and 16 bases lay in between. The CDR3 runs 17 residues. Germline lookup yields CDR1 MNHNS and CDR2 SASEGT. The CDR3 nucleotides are TGTGCCAGCAGTGTCCGGAGGAGCCTCGGCTCCTACAATGAGCAGTTCTTC. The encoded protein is CASSVRRSLGSYNEQFF.

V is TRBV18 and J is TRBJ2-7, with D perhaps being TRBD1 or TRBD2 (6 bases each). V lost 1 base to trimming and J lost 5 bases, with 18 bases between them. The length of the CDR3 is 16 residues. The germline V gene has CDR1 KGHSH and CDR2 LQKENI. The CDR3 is CASSPRGTSQGHEQYF. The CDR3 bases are TGTGCCAGCTCACCACGCGGGACAAGCCAGGGGCACGAGCAGTACTTC.

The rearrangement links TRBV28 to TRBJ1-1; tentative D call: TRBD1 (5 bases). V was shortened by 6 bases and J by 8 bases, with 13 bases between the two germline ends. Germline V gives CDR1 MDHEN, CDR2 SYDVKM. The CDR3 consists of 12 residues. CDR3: CASRQGSGEAFF. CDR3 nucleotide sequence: TGTGCCAGCAGGCAGGGTTCCGGGGAAGCTTTCTTT.

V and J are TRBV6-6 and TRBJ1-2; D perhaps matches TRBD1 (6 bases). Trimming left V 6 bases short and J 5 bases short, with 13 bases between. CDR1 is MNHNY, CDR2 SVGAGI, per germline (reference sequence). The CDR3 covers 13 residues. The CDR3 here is CASSSTGNYGYTF. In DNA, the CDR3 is TGTGCCAGCAGCTCAACAGGGAATTATGGCTACACCTTC.

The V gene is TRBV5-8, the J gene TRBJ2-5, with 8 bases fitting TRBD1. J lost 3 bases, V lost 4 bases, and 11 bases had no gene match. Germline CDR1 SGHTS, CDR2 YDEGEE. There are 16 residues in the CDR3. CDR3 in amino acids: CASSQGTGRVKETQYF. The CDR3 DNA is TGTGCCAGCAGCCAGGGGACAGGAAGGGTAAAAGAGACCCAGTACTTC.

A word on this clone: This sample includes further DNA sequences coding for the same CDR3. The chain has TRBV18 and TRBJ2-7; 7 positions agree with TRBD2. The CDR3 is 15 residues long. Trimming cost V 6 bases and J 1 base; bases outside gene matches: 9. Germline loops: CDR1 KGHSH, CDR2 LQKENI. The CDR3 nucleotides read TGTGCCAGCTCTCCGTTGGGGGGAGGGTCCTACGAGCAGTACTTC. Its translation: CASSPLGGGSYEQYF. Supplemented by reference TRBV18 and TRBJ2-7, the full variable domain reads NAGVMQNPRHLVRRRGQEARLRCSPMKGHSHVYWYRQLPEEGLKFMVYLQKENIIDESGMPKERFSAEFPKEGPSILRIQQVVRGDSAAYFCASSPLGGGSYEQYFGPGTRLTVT.

As DNA, the CDR3 is TGCGCCAGCAGTGAGCAGACAGGGGTAGAATCCGGGGAGCTGTTTTTT. Amino acid sequence: CASSEQTGVESGELFF. The chain recombines TRBV10-2 with TRBJ2-2, with 8 bases lining up with TRBD1. CDR1 is WSHSY and CDR2 is SAAADI in the germline V gene. J lost 6 bases, V lost 2 bases, and 8 bases had no gene match. The CDR3 runs 16 residues.

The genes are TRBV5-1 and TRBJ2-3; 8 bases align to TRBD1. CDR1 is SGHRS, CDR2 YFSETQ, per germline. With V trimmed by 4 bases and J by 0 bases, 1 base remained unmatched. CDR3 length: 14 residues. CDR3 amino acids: CASSRDRSTDTQYF. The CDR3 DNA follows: TGCGCCAGCAGCCGGGACAGGAGCACAGATACGCAGTATTTT.

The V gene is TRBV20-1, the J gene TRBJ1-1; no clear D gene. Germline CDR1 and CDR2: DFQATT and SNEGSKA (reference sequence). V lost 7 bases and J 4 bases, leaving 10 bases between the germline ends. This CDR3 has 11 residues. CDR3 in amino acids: CSGPESTEAFF. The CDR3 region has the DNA TGCAGTGGCCCAGAGAGCACTGAAGCTTTCTTT.

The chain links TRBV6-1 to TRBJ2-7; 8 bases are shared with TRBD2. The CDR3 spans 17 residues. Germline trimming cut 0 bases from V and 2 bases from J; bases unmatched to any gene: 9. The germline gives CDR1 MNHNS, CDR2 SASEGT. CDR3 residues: CASSEAGASGLTYEQYF. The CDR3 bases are TGTGCCAGCAGTGAAGCTGGGGCTAGCGGGCTTACCTACGAGCAGTACTTC.

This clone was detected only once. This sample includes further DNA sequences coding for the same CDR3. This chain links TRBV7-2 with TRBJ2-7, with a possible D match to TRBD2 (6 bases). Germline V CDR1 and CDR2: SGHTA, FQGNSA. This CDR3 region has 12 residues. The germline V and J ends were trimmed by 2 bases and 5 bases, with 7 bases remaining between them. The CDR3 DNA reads TGTGCCAGCAGCTTATGGAGGGACGAGCAGTACTTC. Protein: CASSLWRDEQYF.

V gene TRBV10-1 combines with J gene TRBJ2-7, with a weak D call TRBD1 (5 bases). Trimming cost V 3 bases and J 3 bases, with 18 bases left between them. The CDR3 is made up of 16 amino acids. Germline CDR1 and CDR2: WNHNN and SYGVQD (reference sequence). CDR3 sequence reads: CASSDRFLGRVYEQYF. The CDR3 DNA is TGCGCCAGCAGTGATCGATTTCTGGGCAGGGTCTACGAGCAGTACTTC.

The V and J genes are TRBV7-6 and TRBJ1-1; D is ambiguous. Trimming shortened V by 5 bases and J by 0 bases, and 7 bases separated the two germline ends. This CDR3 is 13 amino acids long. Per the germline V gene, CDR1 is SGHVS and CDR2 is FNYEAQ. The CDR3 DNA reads TGTGCCAGCAGCCAAGAATTGAACACTGAAGCTTTCTTT. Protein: CASSQELNTEAFF.

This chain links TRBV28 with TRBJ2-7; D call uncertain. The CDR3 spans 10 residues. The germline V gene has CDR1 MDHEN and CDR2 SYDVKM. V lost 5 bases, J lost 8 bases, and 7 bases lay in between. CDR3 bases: TGTGCCAGCAGTGCTGTTAAGCAGTACTTC. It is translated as CASSAVKQYF.

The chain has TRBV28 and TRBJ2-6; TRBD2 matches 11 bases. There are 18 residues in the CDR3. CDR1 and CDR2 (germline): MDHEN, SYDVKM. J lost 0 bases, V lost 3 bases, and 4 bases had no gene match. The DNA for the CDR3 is TGTGCCAGCAGTTTTTCGGGACTAGCGGACTCTGGGGCCAACGTCCTGACTTTC. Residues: CASSFSGLADSGANVLTF. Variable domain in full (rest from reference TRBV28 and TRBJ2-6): DVKVTQSSRYLVKRTGEKVFLECVQDMDHENMFWYRQDPGLGLRLIYFSYDVKMKEKGDIPEGYSVSREKKERFSLILESASTNQTSMYLCASSFSGLADSGANVLTFGAGSRLTVL.

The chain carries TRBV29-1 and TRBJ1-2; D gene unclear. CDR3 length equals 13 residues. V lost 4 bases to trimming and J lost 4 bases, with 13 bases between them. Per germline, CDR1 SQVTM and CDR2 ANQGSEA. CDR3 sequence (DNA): TGCAGCGTTGCTCTGGCGGGGTCCTATGGCTACACCTTC. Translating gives CSVALAGSYGYTF.

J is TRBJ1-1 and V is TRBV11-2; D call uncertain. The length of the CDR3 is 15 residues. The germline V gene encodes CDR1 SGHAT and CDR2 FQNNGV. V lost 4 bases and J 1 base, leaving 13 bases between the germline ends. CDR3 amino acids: CASSSGVLGNTEAFF. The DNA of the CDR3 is TGTGCCAGCAGCTCCGGGGTCTTGGGGAACACTGAAGCTTTCTTT.

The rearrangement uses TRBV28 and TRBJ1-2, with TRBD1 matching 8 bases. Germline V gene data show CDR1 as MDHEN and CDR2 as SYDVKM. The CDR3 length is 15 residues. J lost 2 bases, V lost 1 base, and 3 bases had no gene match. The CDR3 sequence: CASSLYRGSNYGYTF. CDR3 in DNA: TGTGCCAGCAGTTTATACAGGGGGAGCAACTATGGCTACACCTTC.